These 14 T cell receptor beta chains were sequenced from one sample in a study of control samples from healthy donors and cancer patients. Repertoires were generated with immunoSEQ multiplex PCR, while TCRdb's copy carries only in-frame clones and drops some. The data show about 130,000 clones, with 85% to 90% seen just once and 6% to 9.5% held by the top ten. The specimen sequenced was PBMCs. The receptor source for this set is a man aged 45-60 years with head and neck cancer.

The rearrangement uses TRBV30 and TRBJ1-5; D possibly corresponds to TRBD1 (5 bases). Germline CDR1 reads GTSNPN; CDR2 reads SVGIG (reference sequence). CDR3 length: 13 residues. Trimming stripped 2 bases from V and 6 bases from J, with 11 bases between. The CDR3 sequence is CAWSMGDGQPQHF. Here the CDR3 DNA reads TGTGCCTGGAGTATGGGGGATGGTCAGCCCCAGCATTTT.

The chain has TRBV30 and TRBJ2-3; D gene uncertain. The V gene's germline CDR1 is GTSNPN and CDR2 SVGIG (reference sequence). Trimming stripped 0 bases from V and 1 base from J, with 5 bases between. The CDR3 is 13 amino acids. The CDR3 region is CAWSVGGTDTQYF. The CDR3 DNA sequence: TGTGCCTGGAGTGTCGGCGGCACAGATACGCAGTATTTT.

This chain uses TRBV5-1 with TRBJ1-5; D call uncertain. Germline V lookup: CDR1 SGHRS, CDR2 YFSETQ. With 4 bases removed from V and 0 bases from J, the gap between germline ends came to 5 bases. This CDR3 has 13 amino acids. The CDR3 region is CASSLYSNQPQHF. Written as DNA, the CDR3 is TGCGCCAGCAGCCTTTATAGCAATCAGCCCCAGCATTTT.

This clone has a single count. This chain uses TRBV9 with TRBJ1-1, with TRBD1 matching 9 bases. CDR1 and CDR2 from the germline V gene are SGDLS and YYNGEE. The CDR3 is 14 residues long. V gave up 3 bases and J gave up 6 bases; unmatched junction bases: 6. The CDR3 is CASSAMNRGPEAFF. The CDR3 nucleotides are TGTGCCAGCAGCGCGATGAACAGGGGGCCTGAAGCTTTCTTT.

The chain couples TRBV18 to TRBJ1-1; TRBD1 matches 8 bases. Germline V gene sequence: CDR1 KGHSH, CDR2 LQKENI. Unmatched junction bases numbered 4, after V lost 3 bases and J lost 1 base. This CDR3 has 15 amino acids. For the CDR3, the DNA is TGTGCCAGCTCACCTCGACAGGGGCCGAACACTGAAGCTTTCTTT. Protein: CASSPRQGPNTEAFF.

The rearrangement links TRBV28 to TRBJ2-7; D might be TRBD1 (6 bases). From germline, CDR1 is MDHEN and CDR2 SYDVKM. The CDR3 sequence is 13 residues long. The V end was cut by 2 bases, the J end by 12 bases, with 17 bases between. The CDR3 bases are TGTGCCAGCAGTTTAGCAGGACAGCAGATATGGTACTTC. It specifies CASSLAGQQIWYF.

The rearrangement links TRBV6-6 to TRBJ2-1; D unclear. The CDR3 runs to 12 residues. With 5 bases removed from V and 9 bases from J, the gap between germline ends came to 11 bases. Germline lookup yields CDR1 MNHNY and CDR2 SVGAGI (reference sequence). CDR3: CASSPYRAEQFF. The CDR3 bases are TGTGCCAGCAGTCCCTATAGGGCTGAGCAGTTCTTC.

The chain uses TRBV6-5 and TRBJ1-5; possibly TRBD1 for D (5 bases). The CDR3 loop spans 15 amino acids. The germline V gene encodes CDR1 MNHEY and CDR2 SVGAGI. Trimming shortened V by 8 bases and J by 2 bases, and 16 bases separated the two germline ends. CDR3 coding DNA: TGTGCCAGCGAGACTCTCGGGGGGGGCAATCAGCCCCAGCATTTT. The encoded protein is CASETLGGGNQPQHF.

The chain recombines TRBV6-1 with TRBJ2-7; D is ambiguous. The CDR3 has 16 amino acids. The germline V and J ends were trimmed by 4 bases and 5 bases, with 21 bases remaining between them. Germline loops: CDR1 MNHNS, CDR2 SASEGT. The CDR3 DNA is TGTGCCAGCAGTGGTCATAAGAGAACCGACCCCAACGAGCAGTACTTC. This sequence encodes CASSGHKRTDPNEQYF.

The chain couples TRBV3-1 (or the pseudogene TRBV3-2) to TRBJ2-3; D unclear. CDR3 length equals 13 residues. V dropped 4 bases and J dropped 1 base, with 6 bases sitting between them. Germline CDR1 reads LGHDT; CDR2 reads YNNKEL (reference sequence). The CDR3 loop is CASSRKGTDTQYF. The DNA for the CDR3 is TGTGCCAGCAGCCGCAAGGGCACAGATACGCAGTATTTT.

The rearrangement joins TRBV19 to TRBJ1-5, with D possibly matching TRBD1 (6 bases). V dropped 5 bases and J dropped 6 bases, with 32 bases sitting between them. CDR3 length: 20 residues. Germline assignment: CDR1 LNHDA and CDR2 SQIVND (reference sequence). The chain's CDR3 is CASSVGLNNRQDEYRQPQHF. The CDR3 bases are TGTGCCAGTAGTGTGGGTCTGAACAACAGACAGGATGAGTATCGTCAGCCCCAGCATTTT.

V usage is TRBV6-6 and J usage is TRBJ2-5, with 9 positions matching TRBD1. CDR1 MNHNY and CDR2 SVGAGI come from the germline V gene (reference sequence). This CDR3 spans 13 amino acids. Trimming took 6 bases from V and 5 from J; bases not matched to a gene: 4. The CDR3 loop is CASSLQGAETQYF. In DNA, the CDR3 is TGTGCCAGCAGCCTACAGGGGGCCGAGACCCAGTACTTC.

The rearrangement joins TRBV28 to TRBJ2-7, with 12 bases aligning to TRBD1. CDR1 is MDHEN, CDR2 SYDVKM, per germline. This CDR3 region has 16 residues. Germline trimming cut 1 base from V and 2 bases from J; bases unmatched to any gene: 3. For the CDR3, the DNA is TGTGCCAGCAGTTTATTAGGGACAGGGGGCACCTACGAGCAGTACTTC. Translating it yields CASSLLGTGGTYEQYF.

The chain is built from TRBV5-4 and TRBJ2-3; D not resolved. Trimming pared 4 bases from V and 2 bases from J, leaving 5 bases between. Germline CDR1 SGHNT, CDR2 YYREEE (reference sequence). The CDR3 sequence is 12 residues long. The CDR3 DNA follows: TGTGCCAGCAGCCTTATCACAGATACGCAGTATTTT. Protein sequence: CASSLITDTQYF.